This TCR beta chain was recorded in a study of blood T cell repertoires in COVID-19. Germline V lookup: CDR1 LNHDA, CDR2 SQIVND (reference sequence). This CDR3 spans 16 amino acids. Trimming pared 7 bases from V and 0 bases from J, leaving 16 bases between. Original processing notes: Estimates of nucleated cell counts were drawn from the amplification of reference gene primers. The data were produced by immunoSEQ multiplex PCR, yet TCRdb's version contains in-frame clones alone and is incomplete. Clonal size and the V and J genes are those of that table, whereas D and trimming came from the DNA. The data hold approximately 160,000 clones, with 86% observed a single time.

The TCR comes from a man between 50 and 59 years old with active or convalescent COVID-19. This rearrangement joins TRBV19 to TRBJ2-1, with D possibly matching TRBD2 (6 bases). Sequencing input: peripheral blood. The chain's CDR3 is CASTSAGLSSYNEQFF. CDR3 coding DNA: TGTGCCAGTACCTCAGCGGGCTTAAGCTCCTACAATGAGCAGTTCTTC.